This entry lists 9 T cell receptor beta chains sequenced from one sample in a study of high-grade serous ovarian cancer treatment subgroups. Produced via immunoSEQ multiplex PCR; TCRdb's table is partial and in-frame only. The sample lists some 6,200 clones; about 80% were seen once. Tumor samples were taken before definitive surgery or chemotherapy. The sequenced sample consisted of tumor tissue. The origin of the receptors is a human donor with high-grade serous ovarian cancer.

V gene TRBV28 combines with J gene TRBJ2-2; the D is unclear. The V end lost 5 bases, the J end lost 6 bases, and 13 bases lay between the germline ends. CDR3 size: 14 residues. CDR1 and CDR2 (germline): MDHEN, SYDVKM. The CDR3 nucleotides read TGTGCCAGCAGTCCCACTGGGCGGTCCGGGGAGCTGTTTTTT. Encoded protein: CASSPTGRSGELFF.

The J gene is TRBJ1-2, the V gene TRBV6-1; D uncertain. CDR3 length equals 11 residues. Germline V gene data show CDR1 as MNHNS and CDR2 as SASEGT. Trimming pared 7 bases from V and 2 bases from J, leaving 5 bases between. The CDR3 protein is CASIYNYGYTF. CDR3 DNA: TGTGCCAGCATCTACAACTATGGCTACACCTTC.

J is TRBJ2-7 and V is TRBV5-1, with a possible D match to TRBD2 (6 bases). The V gene lost 0 bases and the J gene lost 0 bases, with 13 bases spanning the gap. The length of the CDR3 is 16 residues. In germline, CDR1 is SGHRS, CDR2 YFSETQ. The CDR3 spells CASSLVAGRVSYEQYF. The DNA of the CDR3 is TGCGCCAGCAGCTTGGTGGCGGGACGCGTCTCCTACGAGCAGTACTTC.

The V call is TRBV4-1, the J call TRBJ2-5; 7 bases are shared with TRBD2. V shed 4 bases, J shed 2 bases, and the junction held 7 bases outside the gene matches. The CDR3 spans 15 residues. Germline CDR1 MGHRA, CDR2 YSYEKL. The CDR3 spells CASSRGGVEQETQYF. The CDR3 coding sequence is TGCGCCAGCAGCCGGGGGGGGGTCGAACAAGAGACCCAGTACTTC.

The chain employs TRBV15 and TRBJ2-7; possible D gene TRBD1, 7 bases. The CDR3 has 17 amino acids. With 0 bases removed from V and 0 bases from J, the gap between germline ends came to 15 bases. The germline CDR1 and CDR2 sequences are LNHNV and YYDKDF (reference sequence). In DNA form, the CDR3 reads TGTGCCACCAGCAGAGAAGGGGGCGGAGGGAGCTCCTACGAGCAGTACTTC. Its translation is CATSREGGGGSSYEQYF.

The chain employs TRBV7-7 and TRBJ1-4, with D possibly being TRBD1 (6 bases). This CDR3 has 15 residues. V was clipped by 5 bases and J by 2 bases, with 12 bases between them. CDR1 and CDR2 from the germline V gene are SSHAT and FNYEAQ (reference sequence). CDR3 protein: CASSPSGGTNEKLFF. CDR3 nucleotide sequence: TGTGCCAGCAGCCCTAGCGGGGGCACTAATGAAAAACTGTTTTTT. Complete variable domain (other parts from reference TRBV7-7 and TRBJ1-4): GAGVSQSPRYKVTKRGQDVTLRCDPISSHATLYWYQQALGQGPEFLTYFNYEAQPDKSGLPSDRFSAERPEGSISTLTIQRTEQRDSAMYRCASSPSGGTNEKLFFGSGTQLSVL.

The J gene is TRBJ2-7, the V gene TRBV4-1, with D unresolved. CDR3 length: 15 amino acids. The ends were cut back, 0 bases at V and 5 bases at J, with 14 bases in the middle. CDR1 and CDR2 (germline): MGHRA, YSYEKL. As DNA, the CDR3 is TGCGCCAGCAGCCAAGATCCAGATTACTACGACGAGCAGTACTTC. Amino acid sequence: CASSQDPDYYDEQYF.

The V and J genes are TRBV28 and TRBJ2-7, with D perhaps given as TRBD1 or TRBD2 (5 bases each). This CDR3 is 15 amino acids long. Germline-derived CDR1 and CDR2 are MDHEN and SYDVKM. V was shortened by 5 bases and J by 7 bases, with 21 bases between the two germline ends. Here the CDR3 reads CASSPPGRPPIEQYF. The CDR3 bases are TGTGCCAGCAGTCCCCCGGGACGGCCCCCAATAGAGCAGTACTTC. Using reference TRBV28 and TRBJ2-7 for the parts outside the CDR3, the full variable domain is DVKVTQSSRYLVKRTGEKVFLECVQDMDHENMFWYRQDPGLGLRLIYFSYDVKMKEKGDIPEGYSVSREKKERFSLILESASTNQTSMYLCASSPPGRPPIEQYFGPGTRLTVT.

This chain uses TRBV5-4 with TRBJ2-4; either TRBD1 or TRBD2 may fit D (6 bases each). The CDR3 extends over 18 amino acids. Germline V lookup: CDR1 SGHNT, CDR2 YYREEE (reference sequence). Trimming shortened V by 0 bases and J by 0 bases, and 16 bases separated the two germline ends. In DNA form, the CDR3 reads TGTGCCAGCAGCTTGGGGGGTCAGGGGACTCTAGCCAAAAACATTCAGTACTTC. The encoded protein is CASSLGGQGTLAKNIQYF. The complete variable domain, with remaining parts taken from reference TRBV5-4 and TRBJ2-4, reads ETGVTQSPTHLIKTRGQQVTLRCSSQSGHNTVSWYQQALGQGPQFIFQYYREEENGRGNFPPRFSGLQFPNYSSELNVNALELDDSALYLCASSLGGQGTLAKNIQYFGAGTRLSVL.